This T cell receptor (beta chain) derives from a study of T cells expressing NK-cell markers. Whole-study context: Beta-chain profiling covered CD3+CD56+NKG2C+, CD3+CD56+NKG2C- and CD3+CD56-NKG2C+ sorted subsets.

As for this clonotype: The antigen is not known.

Points from the study as a whole: HCMV specificity was not established for the expanded NKG2C+ T cell clones. Leadership of the CD3+CD56-NKG2C+ fraction also belonged to these clonotypes in four donors.

TCRdb re-called the 5' RACE reads and shows each CDR3 protein once, DNA omitted. Its table lists about 430,000 distinct CDR3 sequences. Sequences were obtained from blood T cells: a sorted CD56 or NKG2C T cell subset, CD4+ or CD8+ T cells, or bulk PBMC T cells (not recorded which). The clonotype originates from a woman aged 50 to 60 in good health.

The CDR3 protein is CSVGGGQGGEAFF. V gene TRBV29-1 combines with J gene TRBJ1-1; TCRdb selects TRBD1, and the lack of DNA leaves this call unchecked. Germline-derived CDR1 and CDR2 are SQVTM and ANQGSEA. The CDR3 is 13 residues long.